These 31 T cell receptor beta chains were all obtained from the same sample, sequenced in a study of shared clonotypes between healthy human individuals (TCRdb year 2020). Library prep was done by the immunoSEQ multiplex PCR assay. Entries here come from immuneACCESS through TCRdb and include only in-frame sequences with V and J called. Some clones fail to appear in such tables; in the studies checked, an unresolved V gene covers under half of the shortfall, and the cause of the remainder is unknown. For this sample there are approximately 250,000 clones; 65% to 70% appear just once. The ten top clones hold 11% of the sample. The material sequenced was memory CD4+ T cells sorted from blood. In light of the paper, this sample's cell subset or site label describes: CD45RA-negative fraction. All receptors come from a man younger than 40 in good health.

This chain joins TRBV15 and TRBJ2-7, with 12 bases that match TRBD2. Germline V CDR1 and CDR2: LNHNV, YYDKDF (reference sequence). CDR3 size: 17 residues. The ends lost 3 bases at V and 0 bases at J; junction bases unmatched: 6. This CDR3 reads CATSRGLAGMASYEQYF. CDR3 coding DNA: TGTGCCACCAGCAGGGGACTAGCGGGCATGGCCTCCTACGAGCAGTACTTC.

This chain joins TRBV18 and TRBJ2-1; tentatively, D is TRBD2 (6 bases). The CDR3 is made up of 16 amino acids. The V end was cut by 2 bases, the J end by 5 bases, with 16 bases between. Germline V gene sequence: CDR1 KGHSH, CDR2 LQKENI. This CDR3 is CASSPSVRDWNNEQFF. The CDR3 region has the DNA TGTGCCAGCTCACCATCGGTAAGGGACTGGAACAATGAGCAGTTCTTC. Looking up the rest from reference TRBV18 and TRBJ2-1 gives the full variable domain: NAGVMQNPRHLVRRRGQEARLRCSPMKGHSHVYWYRQLPEEGLKFMVYLQKENIIDESGMPKERFSAEFPKEGPSILRIQQVVRGDSAAYFCASSPSVRDWNNEQFFGPGTRLTVL.

The rearrangement links TRBV30 to TRBJ1-2; D remains ambiguous. The CDR3 has 14 amino acids. V was trimmed by 3 bases and J by 4 bases, leaving 15 bases between them. CDR1 GTSNPN and CDR2 SVGIG come from the germline V gene (reference sequence). CDR3 sequence (DNA): TGTGCCTGGAGAACCGCCCGGAATAGCTATGGCTACACCTTC. This codes for CAWRTARNSYGYTF.

This clone has more than one count but fewer than ten. The gene calls are TRBV28 and TRBJ1-2; 8 bases fit TRBD1. Germline V gene lookup returns CDR1 MDHEN and CDR2 SYDVKM. The V gene end was trimmed by 6 bases and the J gene end by 8 bases; junction bases not matched to a gene: 20. The CDR3 covers 17 residues. This CDR3 reads CASSTLVKDRGNRGYTF. CDR3 coding DNA: TGTGCCAGCAGCACCCTAGTAAAAGACAGGGGAAACCGCGGCTACACCTTC.

The V and J genes are TRBV28 and TRBJ1-4, with D perhaps TRBD1 (6 bases). Trimming removed 10 bases from V and 4 bases from J, with 13 bases in between. Per germline, CDR1 MDHEN and CDR2 SYDVKM. The CDR3 is 13 residues long. DNA for the CDR3: TGTGCCACTGCGTGGGGGCGTAATGAAAAACTGTTTTTT. Encoded protein: CATAWGRNEKLFF.

This clone was counted between two and nine times. V and J are TRBV7-2 and TRBJ1-2, with D hard to call. The V end was cut by 1 base, the J end by 4 bases, with 7 bases between. Germline V gives CDR1 SGHTA, CDR2 FQGNSA. This CDR3 contains 13 residues. As DNA, the CDR3 is TGTGCCAGCAGCTTAGAACCGTTCTATGGCTACACCTTC. Translation: CASSLEPFYGYTF.

The chain carries TRBV6-1 and TRBJ1-2, with D tentatively TRBD1 (6 bases). The V gene's germline CDR1 is MNHNS and CDR2 SASEGT. The CDR3 length is 13 residues. Trimming shortened V by 6 bases and J by 6 bases, and 14 bases separated the two germline ends. CDR3 region: CASSPTGTHGYTF. In DNA form, the CDR3 reads TGTGCCAGCAGCCCTACAGGGACTCATGGCTACACCTTC.

This sequence joins TRBV19 and TRBJ2-2; D unclear. Germline CDR1 is LNHDA and CDR2 is SQIVND (reference sequence). The CDR3 is 15 residues long. Trimming shortened V by 0 bases and J by 3 bases, and 8 bases separated the two germline ends. In nucleotides, the CDR3 is TGTGCCAGTAGTATAGATCACTCATACACCGGGGAGCTGTTTTTT. Protein: CASSIDHSYTGELFF.

V and J are TRBV5-6 and TRBJ1-2; possibly TRBD1 for D (5 bases). V shed 3 bases and J shed 5 bases, with 20 bases lying between them. Looked up from germline, CDR1 is SGHDT and CDR2 is YYEEEE. The CDR3 contains 16 residues. CDR3 loop: CASSSRDVKVAYGYTF. The CDR3 coding sequence is TGTGCCAGCAGCTCCAGGGATGTCAAGGTGGCTTATGGCTACACCTTC. Together with reference TRBV5-6 and TRBJ1-2, the CDR3 gives the full variable domain: DAGVTQSPTHLIKTRGQQVTLRCSPKSGHDTVSWYQQALGQGPQFIFQYYEEEERQRGNFPDRFSGHQFPNYSSELNVNALLLGDSALYLCASSSRDVKVAYGYTFGSGTRLTVV.

CDR3 protein: CASSEKIRGILDTQYF. In DNA form, the CDR3 reads TGTGCCAGCTCGGAAAAAATTCGGGGGATCTTAGATACGCAGTATTTT. The rearrangement uses TRBV18 and TRBJ2-3; possibly TRBD2 for D (6 bases). The CDR3 runs 16 residues. Germline CDR1 and CDR2: KGHSH and LQKENI. The V gene lost 6 bases and the J gene lost 5 bases, with 21 bases spanning the gap. Based on the CDR3 plus reference TRBV18 and TRBJ2-3, the full variable domain is NAGVMQNPRHLVRRRGQEARLRCSPMKGHSHVYWYRQLPEEGLKFMVYLQKENIIDESGMPKERFSAEFPKEGPSILRIQQVVRGDSAAYFCASSEKIRGILDTQYFGPGTRLTVL.

The chain recombines TRBV6-1 with TRBJ2-7, with a possible D match to TRBD2 (7 bases). The V gene's germline CDR1 is MNHNS and CDR2 SASEGT. Trimming stripped 6 bases from V and 3 bases from J, with 15 bases between. This CDR3 contains 14 residues. DNA for the CDR3: TGTGCCAGCAGATCAAGGGGGGGTGGCTACGAGCAGTACTTC. This sequence encodes CASRSRGGGYEQYF.

This clone turned up a few times. The rearrangement links TRBV11-3 to TRBJ2-1; unclear D gene. This CDR3 comprises 16 residues. Trimming took 1 base from V and 4 from J, leaving 14 bases between them. Germline CDR1 is SGHNT and CDR2 is YENEEA. The DNA for the CDR3 is TGTGCCAGCAGCTTAGCACTTAGGGCTACTTACAATGAGCAGTTCTTC. This gives the protein CASSLALRATYNEQFF.

The chain has TRBV27 and TRBJ1-1, with D perhaps matching TRBD1 (6 bases). The germline V and J ends were trimmed by 4 bases and 3 bases, with 12 bases remaining between them. CDR1 and CDR2 from the germline V gene are MNHEY and SMNVEV (reference sequence). The CDR3 contains 14 residues. DNA for the CDR3: TGTGCCAGCAGTTGGCAGGGGCGGGACACTGAAGCTTTCTTT. Its protein product is CASSWQGRDTEAFF.

Details on this clone: This clone may be a read error of a much larger clone one base away. Other DNA variants within this sample encode the same CDR3. V usage is TRBV11-2 and J usage is TRBJ2-3; D is ambiguous. The CDR3 spans 11 residues. Germline V gene lookup returns CDR1 SGHAT and CDR2 FQNNGV. V was pared by 3 bases and J by 5 bases, with 3 bases between. This CDR3 reads CASSLGDTQYF. DNA of the CDR3: TGTGCCAGCAGCTTGGGAGATACGCAGTATTTT.

This clone was detected many times. V gene TRBV30 combines with J gene TRBJ1-1; 7 positions agree with TRBD1. The trim removed 2 bases at V and 7 bases at J, leaving 13 bases unmatched. Germline CDR1 is GTSNPN and CDR2 is SVGIG (reference sequence). The CDR3 loop spans 15 amino acids. The CDR3 DNA follows: TGTGCCTGGAGTAAAACCACGAGGGGGCGCAATGAAGCTTTCTTT. This encodes CAWSKTTRGRNEAFF. The full variable domain, its missing parts supplied by reference TRBV30 and TRBJ1-1, is SQTIHQWPATLVQPVGSPLSLECTVEGTSNPNLYWYRQAAGRGLQLLFYSVGIGQISSEVPQNLSASRPQDRQFILSSKKLLLSDSGFYLCAWSKTTRGRNEAFFGQGTRLTVV.

This clone came up a few times. The chain couples TRBV4-1 to TRBJ2-3; maybe TRBD2 (6 bases). Germline CDR1 is MGHRA and CDR2 is YSYEKL. Trimming shortened V by 8 bases and J by 1 base, and 10 bases separated the two germline ends. The CDR3 loop spans 13 amino acids. The CDR3 DNA reads as TGCGCCAGCGAGGGAGGCCGCACAGATACGCAGTATTTT. Protein sequence: CASEGGRTDTQYF.

This clone was counted only a few times. The chain employs TRBV2 and TRBJ2-3; TRBD1 agrees at 7 bases. Germline-derived CDR1 and CDR2 are SNHLY and FYNNEI. The V segment lost 6 bases and the J segment 4 bases; nucleotides outside the gene matches: 7. This CDR3 has 14 amino acids. CDR3 sequence (DNA): TGTGCCAGCAGAGCCAGGGGGAGTTCAGATACGCAGTATTTT. Its protein is CASRARGSSDTQYF.

The chain uses TRBV27 and TRBJ1-2, with D possibly TRBD1 on 5 matching bases. The germline V gene encodes CDR1 MNHEY and CDR2 SMNVEV (reference sequence). CDR3 length equals 14 residues. Trimming shortened V by 6 bases and J by 14 bases, and 25 bases separated the two germline ends. DNA for the CDR3: TGTGCCAGCAGCCCTCGACGGGACCCGGTAATTGCGACCTTC. As protein: CASSPRRDPVIATF.

This chain connects TRBV29-1 to TRBJ2-5, with D perhaps TRBD1 (6 bases). The V end lost 6 bases, the J end lost 3 bases, and 11 bases lay between the germline ends. CDR1 and CDR2 from the germline V gene are SQVTM and ANQGSEA. The CDR3 length is 12 residues. Here the CDR3 reads CSVRTDKETQYF. The CDR3, as DNA: TGCAGCGTGAGGACAGACAAAGAGACCCAGTACTTC.

V gene TRBV5-1 combines with J gene TRBJ1-1; weak D call: TRBD1 (5 bases). Trimming cost V 0 bases and J 5 bases, with 11 bases left between them. Germline CDR1 is SGHRS and CDR2 is YFSETQ. The CDR3 is 14 amino acids. The chain's CDR3 is CASSLDGGGTEAFF. CDR3 nucleotide sequence: TGCGCCAGCAGCTTGGACGGGGGAGGGACTGAAGCTTTCTTT. Full variable domain (outside the CDR3, taken from reference TRBV5-1 and TRBJ1-1): KAGVTQTPRYLIKTRGQQVTLSCSPISGHRSVSWYQQTPGQGLQFLFEYFSETQRNKGNFPGRFSGRQFSNSRSEMNVSTLELGDSALYLCASSLDGGGTEAFFGQGTRLTVV.

This clone was seen at least ten times. The rearrangement links TRBV28 to TRBJ1-2, with D hard to call. V was shortened by 7 bases and J by 7 bases, with 13 bases between the two germline ends. CDR1 MDHEN and CDR2 SYDVKM come from the germline V gene. This CDR3 is built from 12 residues. The CDR3 protein is CASIKSLGGYTF. DNA of the CDR3: TGTGCCAGCATTAAGTCACTCGGTGGCTACACCTTC.

The rearrangement links TRBV5-4 to TRBJ2-1, with TRBD2 identical over 13 bases. Germline CDR1 is SGHNT and CDR2 is YYREEE (reference sequence). The CDR3 is made up of 20 amino acids. V dropped 0 bases and J dropped 0; count of bases not matched to a gene: 9. CDR3 residues: CASSLGRGLAGPSSYNEQFF. The CDR3 DNA reads TGTGCCAGCAGCTTGGGGAGGGGACTAGCGGGGCCTAGCTCCTACAATGAGCAGTTCTTC. Looking up the rest from reference TRBV5-4 and TRBJ2-1 gives the full variable domain: ETGVTQSPTHLIKTRGQQVTLRCSSQSGHNTVSWYQQALGQGPQFIFQYYREEENGRGNFPPRFSGLQFPNYSSELNVNALELDDSALYLCASSLGRGLAGPSSYNEQFFGPGTRLTVL.

The rearrangement links TRBV6-5 to TRBJ1-2, with D tentatively TRBD1 (6 bases). The ends were cut back, 0 bases at V and 2 bases at J, with 13 bases in the middle. Germline values: CDR1 MNHEY, CDR2 SVGAGI. The length of the CDR3 is 16 residues. The CDR3 is CASSYSKFGGNYGYTF. CDR3 coding DNA: TGTGCCAGCAGTTACTCGAAATTTGGGGGCAACTATGGCTACACCTTC.

The chain is built from TRBV4-1 and TRBJ2-2; 10 bases line up with TRBD2. This CDR3 has 17 amino acids. Germline lookup yields CDR1 MGHRA and CDR2 YSYEKL. J gave up 6 bases and V 2 bases, and 9 bases lay outside the gene matches. The CDR3 DNA reads TGCGCCAGCAGCCAAAGAGAGAGCGGGAGGGGTGCCGGGGAGCTGTTTTTT. Protein product: CASSQRESGRGAGELFF.

J is TRBJ2-7 and V is TRBV7-9, with D tentatively TRBD1 or TRBD2 (5 bases each). The length of the CDR3 is 13 residues. Trimming cost V 5 bases and J 3 bases, with 11 bases left between them. CDR1 is SEHNR, CDR2 FQNEAQ, per germline (reference sequence). The CDR3 DNA reads as TGTGCCAGCAGCACGGGGCCACTCTACGAGCAGTACTTC. The encoded protein is CASSTGPLYEQYF.

The chain is built from TRBV9 and TRBJ2-7, with TRBD2 matching over 9 bases. The CDR3 totals 14 residues. The junction had 7 bases not matched to a gene; V was cut back by 0 bases and J by 9 bases. The germline V gene has CDR1 SGDLS and CDR2 YYNGEE. CDR3 sequence reads: CASSVGVSGRAQYF. CDR3 bases: TGTGCCAGCAGCGTAGGGGTTAGCGGGAGAGCGCAGTACTTC.

The chain uses TRBV6-1 and TRBJ1-2, with D possibly matching TRBD1 (5 bases). Germline CDR1 MNHNS, CDR2 SASEGT. V was cut by 1 base and J by 3 bases, with 6 bases left in between. The CDR3 covers 13 residues. CDR3 region: CASSEGQHYGYTF. DNA of the CDR3: TGTGCCAGCAGTGAAGGACAGCACTATGGCTACACCTTC.

Comment on this clone: This may stem from a read error, because a much larger clone lies one nucleotide away. The J gene is TRBJ2-7, the V gene TRBV13; D uncertain. Germline V lookup: CDR1 PRHDT, CDR2 FYEKMQ (reference sequence). The CDR3 loop spans 11 amino acids. The V gene lost 5 bases and the J gene lost 3 bases, with 5 bases spanning the gap. CDR3 loop: CASSPLYEQYF. As DNA, the CDR3 is TGTGCCAGCAGCCCCCTCTACGAGCAGTACTTC.

The chain links TRBV11-2 to TRBJ2-7; a possible D gene is TRBD2 (5 bases). CDR1 and CDR2 (germline): SGHAT, FQNNGV. The CDR3 is made up of 13 amino acids. Trimming removed 4 bases from V and 3 bases from J, with 10 bases in between. CDR3 in amino acids: CASSSDWNYEQYF. The CDR3 DNA sequence: TGTGCCAGCAGCTCGGACTGGAACTACGAGCAGTACTTC.

This sequence joins TRBV28 and TRBJ1-1; D is unresolved. Trimming left V 8 bases short and J 0 bases short, with 10 bases between. Germline lookup yields CDR1 MDHEN and CDR2 SYDVKM. The CDR3 has 13 residues. The CDR3 reads CASASVMNTEAFF. As DNA, the CDR3 is TGTGCCAGCGCGTCGGTCATGAACACTGAAGCTTTCTTT.

In its sample, this clone was seen a few times. In DNA, the CDR3 is TGTGCCTGGTCCCGGGACCAAGAGACCCAGTACTTC. Translated, it gives CAWSRDQETQYF. The chain has TRBV30 and TRBJ2-5; D is unclear. With 5 bases removed from V and 0 bases from J, the gap between germline ends came to 7 bases. The CDR3 covers 12 residues. The V gene's germline CDR1 is GTSNPN and CDR2 SVGIG (reference sequence).